The present entry profiles one TCR beta chain with its context. The antigen is not known. Per germline, CDR1 GTSNPN and CDR2 SVGIG (reference sequence). V was cut by 7 bases and J by 3 bases, with 15 bases left in between. This CDR3 has 13 amino acids. The treatment is: oral pan-JAK inhibitor, 5-10 mg twice daily. The sample belongs to a study of CD8+ T cells in alopecia areata. Study-wide results and caveats: A single nonresponder leaves the baseline CD8+ expansion link to response uncertain.

As the sequencing template, cDNA was produced by extracting RNA and reverse transcribing it. The repertoire was sequenced with immunoSEQ multiplex PCR; TCRdb's copy has only in-frame clones and lacks some. The sample yields fewer than 150,000 clones, approximately 85% seen once. The chain recombines TRBV30 with TRBJ1-2; D uncertain. The receptor was isolated from a human donor with alopecia areata. Sequenced here: CD8+ T cells sorted from blood, sampled at week 4, from a patient treated with tofacitinib. The CDR3 spells CALIAGSDYGYTF. The CDR3 DNA reads as TGTGCCTTAATAGCGGGCAGTGACTATGGCTACACCTTC.